These 11 T cell receptor beta chains came from one sample sequenced in a study of control samples from healthy donors and cancer patients. Clones were sequenced by immunoSEQ multiplex PCR, and TCRdb holds only the in-frame ones, with some missing. The sample carries roughly 98,000 clones, roughly four fifths recorded once. Sequencing input: blood. These receptor sequences come from a woman between 55 and 75 years old in good health.

The V call is TRBV25-1, the J call TRBJ2-5; D could derive from TRBD1 or TRBD2 (5 bases each). Germline loops: CDR1 MGHDK, CDR2 SYGVNS. This CDR3 comprises 14 residues. V was pared by 5 bases and J by 4 bases, with 14 bases between. This chain's CDR3 is CASSRGGQGETQYF. In DNA form, the CDR3 reads TGTGCCAGCAGTAGAGGAGGACAAGGAGAGACCCAGTACTTC. The variable domain in full, with the rest retrieved from reference TRBV25-1 and TRBJ2-5, is EADIYQTPRYLVIGTGKKITLECSQTMGHDKMYWYQQDPGMELHLIHYSYGVNSTEKGDLSSESTVSRIRTEHFPLTLESARPSHTSQYLCASSRGGQGETQYFGPGTRLLVL.

This chain joins TRBV28 and TRBJ1-5; D is unresolved. The germline V gene encodes CDR1 MDHEN and CDR2 SYDVKM. V lost 2 bases to trimming and J lost 4 bases, with 9 bases between them. The CDR3 extends over 14 amino acids. The CDR3 is CASSLQAANQPQHF. Written as DNA, the CDR3 is TGTGCCAGCAGTTTACAGGCAGCAAATCAGCCCCAGCATTTT.

The chain couples TRBV23-1 to TRBJ2-7; tentatively, D is TRBD1 or TRBD2 (6 bases each). TRBV23-1 is an ORF for which the function is uncertain. V gave up 0 bases and J gave up 7 bases, with 16 bases separating them. The CDR3 has 15 residues. The CDR3 DNA follows: TGCGCCAGCAGTCAATCGAGATGGGGGGCGGGTGAGCAGTACTTC. Translation gives CASSQSRWGAGEQYF.

V is TRBV5-1 and J is TRBJ2-7; 11 bases are a match to TRBD2. The V segment lost 4 bases and the J segment 1 base; nucleotides outside the gene matches: 7. Germline lookup yields CDR1 SGHRS and CDR2 YFSETQ. The CDR3 covers 16 residues. The CDR3, as DNA: TGCGCCAGCAGCCATGGGACTAGCGGATTATCCTACGAGCAGTACTTC. This sequence encodes CASSHGTSGLSYEQYF. Drawing the rest from reference TRBV5-1 and TRBJ2-7, the complete variable domain is KAGVTQTPRYLIKTRGQQVTLSCSPISGHRSVSWYQQTPGQGLQFLFEYFSETQRNKGNFPGRFSGRQFSNSRSEMNVSTLELGDSALYLCASSHGTSGLSYEQYFGPGTRLTVT.

The chain uses TRBV7-9 and TRBJ2-1; TRBD2 aligns across 12 bases. This CDR3 has 17 amino acids. V gave up 0 bases and J gave up 6 bases; unmatched junction bases: 6. CDR1 and CDR2 (germline): SEHNR, FQNEAQ (reference sequence). The CDR3 DNA follows: TGTGCCAGCAGCTTAGCCGAAGGACTAGCGGGGCGCAATGAGCAGTTCTTC. It yields the protein CASSLAEGLAGRNEQFF.

The V and J genes are TRBV6-5 and TRBJ2-3, with D unresolved. Trimming removed 6 bases at V and 2 bases at J, with 9 bases between. The CDR3 sequence is 13 residues long. Germline CDR1 is MNHEY and CDR2 is SVGAGI. The CDR3 sequence is CASRPSATDTQYF. CDR3 in DNA: TGTGCCAGCAGGCCATCAGCCACAGATACGCAGTATTTT.

This sequence joins TRBV10-3 and TRBJ1-6, with TRBD1 matching over 9 bases. This CDR3 is 14 amino acids long. The trim removed 6 bases at V and 10 bases at J, leaving 7 bases unmatched. CDR1 is ENHRY and CDR2 is SYGVKD in the germline V gene. CDR3 DNA: TGTGCCATCAGGACGGGACAGGGAGGCTCACCCCTCCACTTT. Translated: CAIRTGQGGSPLHF.

This chain joins TRBV19 and TRBJ2-5; 8 positions agree with TRBD2. Unmatched junction bases numbered 9, after V lost 1 base and J lost 2 bases. This CDR3 is 17 amino acids long. Germline lookup yields CDR1 LNHDA and CDR2 SQIVND (reference sequence). The CDR3 nucleotides read TGTGCCAGTAGTATAGGGTCTTTAGCGGGAAGTCAAGAGACCCAGTACTTC. Protein: CASSIGSLAGSQETQYF.

This chain connects TRBV20-1 to TRBJ1-2; D not resolved. The CDR3 sequence is 11 residues long. V lost 3 bases to trimming and J lost 5 bases, with 7 bases between them. The germline V gene has CDR1 DFQATT and CDR2 SNEGSKA (reference sequence). CDR3 bases: TGCAGTGCTAGCCAGCAGTATGGCTACACCTTC. Its protein product is CSASQQYGYTF.

The chain couples TRBV5-6 to TRBJ2-5, with D possibly TRBD1 on 6 matching bases. The V end was cut by 1 base, the J end by 4 bases, with 11 bases between. The germline CDR1 and CDR2 sequences are SGHDT and YYEEEE. CDR3 length equals 14 residues. The CDR3 is CASSLSQGIETQYF. CDR3 coding DNA: TGTGCCAGCAGCTTGAGCCAGGGGATAGAGACCCAGTACTTC.

The chain links TRBV28 to TRBJ2-5; the match to TRBD2 covers 11 bases. Per the germline V gene, CDR1 is MDHEN and CDR2 is SYDVKM. The CDR3 contains 19 residues. J gave up 2 bases and V 4 bases, and 15 bases lay outside the gene matches. CDR3 amino acids: CASSSSRTTGLAEQETQYF. The CDR3 bases are TGTGCCAGCAGTTCGTCCAGGACGACGGGACTAGCGGAGCAAGAGACCCAGTACTTC.